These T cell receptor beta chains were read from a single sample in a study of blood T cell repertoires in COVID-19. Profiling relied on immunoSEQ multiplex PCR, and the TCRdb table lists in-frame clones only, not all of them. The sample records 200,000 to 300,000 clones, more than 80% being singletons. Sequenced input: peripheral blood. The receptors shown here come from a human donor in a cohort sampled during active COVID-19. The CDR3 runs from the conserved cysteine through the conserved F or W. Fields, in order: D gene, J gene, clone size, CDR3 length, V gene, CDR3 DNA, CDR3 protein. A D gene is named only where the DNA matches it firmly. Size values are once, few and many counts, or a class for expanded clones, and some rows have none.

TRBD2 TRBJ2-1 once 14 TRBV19 TGTGCCAGTACTCAGGGACTAGCCTACAATGAGCAGTTCTTC CASTQGLAYNEQFF
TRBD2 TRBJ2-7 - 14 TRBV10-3 TGTGCCATCAGTGAGTCTACTAGCGGGTACGAGCAGTACTTC CAISESTSGYEQYF
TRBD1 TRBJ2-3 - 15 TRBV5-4 TGTGCCAGCAGCGTCCGGGCCATATCGACAGGGACGCAGTATTTT CASSVRAISTGTQYF
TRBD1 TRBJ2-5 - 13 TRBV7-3 TGTGCCAGCAGTTCCGGGACAGGAGAGACCCAGTACTTC CASSSGTGETQYF
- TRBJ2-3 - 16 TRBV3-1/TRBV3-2 TGTGCCAGCAGCCAGGACTTATGGGGGGGCACATATACGCAGTATTTT CASSQDLWGGTYTQYF
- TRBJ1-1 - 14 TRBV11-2 TGTGCCAGCATCCACACGAGGGGGTACACTGAAGCTTTCTTT CASIHTRGYTEAFF
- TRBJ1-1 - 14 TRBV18 TGTGCCAGCTCACCGGAGAAGGGGTGGACTGAAGCTTTCTTT CASSPEKGWTEAFF
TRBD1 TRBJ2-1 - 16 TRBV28 TGTGCCAGCAGTCCGTGGACAGGGGCACAATACAATGAGCAGTTCTTC CASSPWTGAQYNEQFF
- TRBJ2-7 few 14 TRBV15 TGTGCCACCAGCAGAGGACTAAGCTCCTACGAGCAGTACTTC CATSRGLSSYEQYF
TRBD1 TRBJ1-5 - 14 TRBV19 TGTGCCAGTAAACGGACAGGGGGCGGACAGCCCCAGCATTTT CASKRTGGGQPQHF
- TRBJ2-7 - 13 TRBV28 TGTGCCAGCAGACGACAGGCGAGGGGCGAGCAGTACTTC CASRRQARGEQYF
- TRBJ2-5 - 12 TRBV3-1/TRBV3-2 TGTGCCAGCAGCCAAGTACAAGAGACCCAGTACTTC CASSQVQETQYF
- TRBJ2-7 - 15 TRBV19 TGTGCCAGTAGTGGCGCCCGACAGAAAATCTACGAGCAGTACTTC CASSGARQKIYEQYF
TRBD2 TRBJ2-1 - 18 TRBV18 TGTGCCAGCTCACCACCGGGACTAGCGGGCTCCAGCAATAATGAGCAGTTCTTC CASSPPGLAGSSNNEQFF
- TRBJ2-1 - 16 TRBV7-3 TGTGCCAGCAGCTTAAATGGCTACGGGGCCTACAATGAGCAGTTCTTC CASSLNGYGAYNEQFF
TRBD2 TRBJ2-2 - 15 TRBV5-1 TGCGCCAGCAGCAGGACTAGCGGGAGTACCGGGGAGCTGTTTTTT CASSRTSGSTGELFF
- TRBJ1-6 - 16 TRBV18 TGTGCCAGCTCCGGGACAAAGAGCTCCTATAATTCACCCCTCCACTTT CASSGTKSSYNSPLHF
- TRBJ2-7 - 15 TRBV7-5 TGTGCCAGAAGCTTAGGTAGCGGGCGGGCCTACGAGCAGTACTTC CARSLGSGRAYEQYF
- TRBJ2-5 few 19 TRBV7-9 TGTGCCAGCAGCCCCTCCCGGAGGTACGGACGGGGGAGTGCAGAGACCCAGTACTTC CASSPSRRYGRGSAETQYF
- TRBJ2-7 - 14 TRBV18 TGTGCCAGCTCACCGAACGCTGACAGTAACGAGCAGTACTTC CASSPNADSNEQYF
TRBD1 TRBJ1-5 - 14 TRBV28 TGTGCCAGCAGTCGACAGGGTAGCAATCAGCCCCAGCATTTT CASSRQGSNQPQHF
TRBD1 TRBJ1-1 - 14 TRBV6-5 TGTGCCAGCAGTTACAGGGGGCAAGCCACTGAAGCTTTCTTT CASSYRGQATEAFF
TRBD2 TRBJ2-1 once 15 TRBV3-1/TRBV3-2 TGTGCCAGCAGCCCCGGGACTAGCGGCTACAATGAGCAGTTCTTC CASSPGTSGYNEQFF
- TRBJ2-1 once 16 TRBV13 TGTGCCAGCAGCCGCCGGGTATTCCAATCAAACAATGAGCAGTTCTTC CASSRRVFQSNNEQFF
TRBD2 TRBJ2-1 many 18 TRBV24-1 TGTGCCACCAGTGATCCCTCCTCCGGGACTAAAGGGTTTGGTGAGCAGTTCTTC CATSDPSSGTKGFGEQFF
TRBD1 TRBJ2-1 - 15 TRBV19 TGTGCCAGTAGCCCGGGACAGGTTTCCTACAATGAGCAGTTCTTC CASSPGQVSYNEQFF
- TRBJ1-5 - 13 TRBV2 TGTGCCAGCGGGCGACAAACTAATCAGCCCCAGCATTTT CASGRQTNQPQHF
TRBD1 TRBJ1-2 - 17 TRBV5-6 TGTGCCAGCAGCTTGACCGGACAGGGATTTGATTGGGCTGGCTACACCTTC CASSLTGQGFDWAGYTF